The entry below describes one T cell receptor (beta chain). Its target is not known. The data derive from a study of T cells in localized non-small cell lung cancer. General observations from the study: One tumor region alone was sequenced, and heterogeneity therefore remains possible. Tumor trailed uninvolved adjacent lung in T cell clonality, which peaked there. Longer overall survival was linked to higher blood T cell density.

Profiling relied on immunoSEQ multiplex PCR, and the TCRdb table lists in-frame clones only, not all of them. Seen here are 28,000 or so clones, over 70% observed once, and the top ten hold more than 9%. V lost 6 bases and J lost 4, with 9 bases in between. The CDR3 sequence is 13 residues long. The germline V gene encodes CDR1 MNHEY and CDR2 SVGAGI. Sequences were derived from peripheral blood, sampled before any cancer treatment. This sequence originates from a man aged 40-75 years with stage III squamous cell lung carcinoma. This chain connects TRBV6-5 to TRBJ2-2; D ambiguous. The CDR3 coding sequence is TGTGCCAGCAGAAGGAAGGGCACCGGGGAGCTGTTTTTT. Its protein is CASRRKGTGELFF.